This T cell receptor (beta chain) was observed in a study of shared clonotypes between healthy human individuals. Sequencing used immunoSEQ multiplex PCR; TCRdb keeps in-frame clones, though not all of them. The sample contains over a million clones, approximately 98% of which appear only once. Germline V gives CDR1 KGHSH, CDR2 LQKENI. CDR3 length equals 16 residues. Between the trimmed V and J ends, which lost 3 bases and 1 base, there was a span of 15 bases. What was sequenced was naive CD4+ T cells sorted from blood. The subset was: CD45RA+ positively selected. The TCR sequence derives from a man aged 25 to 40 in good health. The chain employs TRBV18 and TRBJ2-5; no definite D call. The CDR3 DNA is TGTGCCAGCTCACCTTTGAATAGGGCCTCCCAAGAGACCCAGTACTTC. Translated: CASSPLNRASQETQYF.